A selection of T cell receptor beta chains follows, all from one sample in a study of T cell responses to AZD1222 COVID-19 vaccine. Clones were read by immunoSEQ multiplex PCR, and TCRdb kept only the in-frame ones, dropping some. The data contain more than 95,000 clones, approximately 93% of them singletons. The sample in question was peripheral blood, obtained on day 0 of AZD1222 vaccination. Source of these receptors: an adult in good health. Both conserved end residues are trimmed from each CDR3. Size is omitted from some rows. Given values are once, few, many or a class for expanded clones.

V gene: TRBV6-5
clone size: once
J gene: TRBJ2-3
CDR3 protein: AIDTDTQY

V gene: TRBV6-5
clone size: -
J gene: TRBJ2-7
CDR3 protein: AASLRSSYEQY

V gene: TRBV5-6
clone size: -
J gene: TRBJ1-1
CDR3 protein: AGTGPGTEAF

V gene: TRBV7-8
clone size: -
J gene: TRBJ2-5
CDR3 protein: ATRSRFQETQY

V gene: TRBV11-1
clone size: -
J gene: TRBJ2-5
CDR3 protein: ASSHRERTGETQY

V gene: TRBV25-1
clone size: once
J gene: TRBJ2-5
CDR3 protein: ASSEMVRYQETQY

V gene: TRBV5-5
clone size: -
J gene: TRBJ1-1
CDR3 protein: ASSLSQANTEAF

V gene: TRBV12-3/TRBV12-4
clone size: once
J gene: TRBJ1-5
CDR3 protein: ASSIQGQQPQH

V gene: TRBV5-6
clone size: -
J gene: TRBJ1-5
CDR3 protein: ASSSGTGEIQPQH

V gene: TRBV5-1
clone size: -
J gene: TRBJ2-7
CDR3 protein: ASTPGQGAREQY

V gene: TRBV6-5
clone size: -
J gene: TRBJ2-7
CDR3 protein: ASSYSDSYEQY

V gene: TRBV7-9
clone size: -
J gene: TRBJ2-1
CDR3 protein: ASSLDWGTSGYNEQF

V gene: TRBV29-1
clone size: -
J gene: TRBJ1-4
CDR3 protein: SVEEAMSLF

V gene: TRBV27
clone size: -
J gene: TRBJ1-5
CDR3 protein: ASSPWTGGKHQPQH

V gene: TRBV11-2
clone size: -
J gene: TRBJ2-2
CDR3 protein: ASSSLAGGLAGELF

V gene: TRBV13
clone size: -
J gene: TRBJ1-1
CDR3 protein: ASSPTGERAEAF

V gene: TRBV6-5
clone size: once
J gene: TRBJ1-3
CDR3 protein: ASSSGRRSGNTIY

V gene: TRBV19
clone size: -
J gene: TRBJ1-2
CDR3 protein: ARTRTHPNYGYT

V gene: TRBV24-1
clone size: -
J gene: TRBJ1-1
CDR3 protein: ATSDWTGRMDTEAF

V gene: TRBV27
clone size: -
J gene: TRBJ1-2
CDR3 protein: ASRHQGNPYGYT

V gene: TRBV14
clone size: -
J gene: TRBJ2-1
CDR3 protein: ASSHLSVDNEQF

V gene: TRBV11-2
clone size: -
J gene: TRBJ2-7
CDR3 protein: ASSLAEPSYEQY